A selection of T cell receptor beta chains follows, all from one sample in a study of T cells in Graves' hyperthyroidism and ophthalmopathy. TCRdb used MiXCR to reprocess the multiplex PCR reads, holding one entry per CDR3 protein. The sample yields 530,000 or so distinct CDR3 sequences, under 60% seen once. The source material was peripheral blood or thyroid tissue (not recorded which). The receptor set was obtained from a woman under 30 with Graves' hyperthyroidism. Both conserved end residues are part of each CDR3. The order of the fields is clone size, D gene, V gene, J gene, CDR3 protein. A D gene is named only where the DNA matches it firmly. Clone size, where shown, is once, few, many, or a class for clones that have expanded.

>NA|NA|TRBV13|TRBJ2-3
CASSLETTGHDTQYF
>many|NA|TRBV7-9|TRBJ2-7
CASSPSAYEQYF
>NA|NA|TRBV10-3|TRBJ2-5
CAISESKGGQETQYF
>few|TRBD1|TRBV6-2/TRBV6-3|TRBJ1-5
CASSLYGGDRQNSNQPQHF
>NA|NA|TRBV24-1|TRBJ2-5
CATRSLGLIQETQYF
>few|TRBD1|TRBV29-1|TRBJ2-2
CSVRYSGTGANTGELFF
>many|TRBD1|TRBV29-1|TRBJ2-5
CSVLPSRLGQGGQETQYF
>many|NA|TRBV9|TRBJ1-3
CASSVGLSGNTIYF
>many|NA|TRBV10-2|TRBJ2-5
CASSDWVGQQETQYF
>many|NA|TRBV20-1|TRBJ2-7
CSAMGGYEQYF
>many|TRBD1|TRBV19|TRBJ1-2
CASQRGRIYGYTF
>NA|TRBD1|TRBV2|TRBJ2-7
CASRSSVRTGDPYEQYF
>many|NA|TRBV4-1|TRBJ1-2
CASSQVPGLYLYGYTF
>NA|NA|TRBV20-1|TRBJ1-5
CSASGLADTYEHF
>NA|TRBD1|TRBV29-1|TRBJ1-1
CSVDSTGAADEAFF
>many|TRBD1|TRBV3-1|TRBJ2-7
CASSSRQGNYEQYF
>many|NA|TRBV12-3/TRBV12-4|TRBJ2-5
CASSTPGTTEETQYF
>many|TRBD2|TRBV5-4|TRBJ2-7
CASSPPGTSPYEQYF
>NA|TRBD1|TRBV29-1|TRBJ1-1
CSVVQGADFTEAFF
>few|TRBD2|TRBV5-1|TRBJ2-5
CASSLTAGVETQYF
>NA|NA|TRBV6-1|TRBJ2-7
CASSEAGQHPTYEQYF
>NA|NA|TRBV7-9|TRBJ1-2
CASSSQRGDYGYTF
>NA|NA|TRBV7-9|TRBJ1-4
CAGSQEYEKLFF
>many|NA|TRBV12-3/TRBV12-4|TRBJ1-1
CASSLGPGVTEAFF
>NA|NA|TRBV6-2/TRBV6-3|TRBJ1-1
CASLLAGRTEAFF
>NA|NA|TRBV7-3|TRBJ2-5
CASSLSGLTGETQYF
>NA|TRBD2|TRBV20-1|TRBJ2-5
CSAREGTSGIETQYF
>many|TRBD1|TRBV7-9|TRBJ1-1
CASSPGGQGENTEAFF
>NA|TRBD1|TRBV2|TRBJ1-4
CASTDRASEKLFF
>many|TRBD2|TRBV15|TRBJ2-5
CATSRDELLAGGPGETQYF
>few|TRBD1|TRBV6-6|TRBJ1-4
CASRELPGQGRSNEKLFF
>many|TRBD2|TRBV20-1|TRBJ2-7
CSARDLREGSYEQYF
>many|TRBD1|TRBV10-3|TRBJ2-6
CAIPGDRGYSPGANVLTF
>NA|NA|TRBV20-1|TRBJ1-1
CSARPRTGAFF
>few|NA|TRBV2|TRBJ2-7
CASSAGTNYEQYF
>many|NA|TRBV24-1|TRBJ2-2
CATSDLGKDGSNTGELFF
>NA|TRBD2|TRBV7-2|TRBJ2-1
CASSPGGGRARDEQFF
>NA|NA|TRBV7-3|TRBJ1-2
CASSIYLCSVESVTTNYGYTF
>NA|TRBD1|TRBV7-9|TRBJ2-7
CASSLARGLYEQYF
>few|NA|TRBV7-2|TRBJ2-3
CASSLEPSPVTQYF
>NA|NA|TRBV25-1|TRBJ1-1
CASSELGSLNTEAFF
>NA|TRBD1|TRBV9|TRBJ2-2
CASSKPPGQGTTGELFF
>NA|NA|TRBV11-2|TRBJ1-2
CASSSVEGKYDGYTF
>NA|NA|TRBV7-2|TRBJ2-7
CASSIGTYEQYF
>NA|TRBD2|TRBV10-3|TRBJ2-3
CAISPGTSGRDESTDTQYF
>few|NA|TRBV25-1|TRBJ2-7
CASSPGRETYEQYF
>many|NA|TRBV7-9|TRBJ1-4
CASSPDRGDEKLFF